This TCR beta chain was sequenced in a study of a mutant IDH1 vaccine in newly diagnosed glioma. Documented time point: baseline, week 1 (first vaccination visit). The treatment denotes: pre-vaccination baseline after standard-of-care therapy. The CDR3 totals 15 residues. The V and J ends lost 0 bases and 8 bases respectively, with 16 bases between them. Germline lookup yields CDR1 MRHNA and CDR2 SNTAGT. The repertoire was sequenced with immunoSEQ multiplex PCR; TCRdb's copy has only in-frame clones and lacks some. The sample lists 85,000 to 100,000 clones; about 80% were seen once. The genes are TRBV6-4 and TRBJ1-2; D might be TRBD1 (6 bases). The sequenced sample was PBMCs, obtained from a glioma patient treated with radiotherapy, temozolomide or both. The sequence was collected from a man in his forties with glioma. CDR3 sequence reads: CASSDSRRTAGGYTF. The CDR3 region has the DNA TGTGCCAGCAGTGACTCGAGAAGGACAGCCGGGGGCTACACCTTC.